In this sample, the clone carrying this T cell receptor (beta chain) turned up once. Its specificity is not known. The record originates from a study of T cells in Graves' hyperthyroidism and ophthalmopathy. Amplified TCR beta CDR3 regions came from RNA transcripts. HTBI primers were employed in a first-round RT-PCR of the TCR CDR3. From the multiplex PCR reads, TCRdb called clonotypes with MiXCR, one entry per CDR3 protein. The sample includes about 540,000 distinct CDR3 sequences, 35% to 55% seen only once; the top ten take more than 7.5%. The study's findings and limits: In blood, most of the thyroid clonotypes expanded above 0.001 were also present. Onset of ophthalmopathy came a median approximately 6.5 months after the model predicted it.

The definition of stable Graves' hyperthyroidism was no ophthalmopathy progression within 18 months. V was clipped by 6 bases and J by 0 bases, with 18 bases between them. This CDR3 region has 17 residues. The germline gives CDR1 SNHLY, CDR2 FYNNEI. The receptor was isolated from a young woman with Graves' hyperthyroidism. What was sequenced was peripheral blood or thyroid tissue (not recorded which). V is TRBV2 and J is TRBJ2-1; D is perhaps TRBD2 (6 bases). The CDR3 bases are TGTGCCAGCAGGAGGGAGGAACGATTAAGCTCCTACAATGAGCAGTTCTTC. This encodes CASRREERLSSYNEQFF.